This record concerns one T cell receptor beta chain sequence. This receptor's antigen is unknown. The input lacks base qualities; no much larger clone sits a single base away. The immunoSEQ Assay, a bias-controlled multiplex PCR, was used to amplify TCRbeta CDR3 regions from genomic DNA. The authors' analysis ran thus. The number of nucleated cells in each sample was estimated by amplification of reference gene primers within the assay. To quantify the absolute abundance of each unique TCRbeta CDR3 rearrangement, sequence reads were collapsed and filtered. For each sample, productive Simpson clonality was calculated by taking the square root of Simpson's diversity index across productive rearrangements. Entries here come from immuneACCESS through TCRdb and include only in-frame sequences with V and J called. Some clones fail to appear in such tables; in the studies checked, an unresolved V gene covers under half of the shortfall, and the cause of the remainder is unknown. D and trimming were read from the DNA, whereas the V and J calls and clone size are those reported in that table. The sample includes around 100,000 clones, with around 93% observed a single time. The ten largest clones capture about 2.5% of the sample.

This sample was included in a study of blood T cell repertoires in COVID-19 (dated by TCRdb to the early 2020s). For the study in its entirety: Samples covering the acute and convalescent phases of COVID-19 were provided by collaborators in the United States, Italy and Spain. Sample metadata almost always included a de-identified subject ID, COVID-19 status, age in years and sex. The material from the prospective study consisted of cDNA or gDNA derived from T cells, B-cell-depleted T cells, or PBMCs. Where available, HLA class I and class II types were obtained from metadata supplied by the sample provider rather than from assay-based typing. Subjects who had been exposed to COVID-19, were actively infected with it, or had recovered from it provided the deeply sampled blood TCRbeta repertoires that made up the dataset. A freely available public database, intended as a resource for researchers studying the immune response to SARS-CoV-2, is where the repertoires were released. Samples came from the ongoing ImmuneRACE study (first 160 participants) plus 1,254 subjects from 6 global collaborators.

Paper-wide results and their limitations: How much clinical and demographic metadata was included differed by source and by participant, and the metadata was provided uncurated.

In the germline V gene (reference sequence), CDR1 corresponds to LNHDA and CDR2 to SQIVND. V drops 1 base and J drops 8 bases, leaving 14 bases in between. The CDR3, cysteine through phenylalanine, is 15 amino acids long. The CDR3 DNA has 45 bases and is translated from base 1. The collaborating institutions used their own protocols to collect whole blood in K2EDTA tubes. Collaborator samples were shipped for TCRbeta analysis as frozen whole blood, isolated PBMCs, or DNA extracted from either sample type. The source material was peripheral blood. The receptor was isolated from a human donor with active COVID-19. The donor label of this sample is uncertain. The rearrangement joined TRBV19 to TRBJ2-2, with the D gene too uncertain to name. The base sequence is TGTGCCAGTAGTATAGCGTGGCAGGCCAAGGGGGAGCTGTTTTTT. This yields the protein CASSIAWQAKGELFF.